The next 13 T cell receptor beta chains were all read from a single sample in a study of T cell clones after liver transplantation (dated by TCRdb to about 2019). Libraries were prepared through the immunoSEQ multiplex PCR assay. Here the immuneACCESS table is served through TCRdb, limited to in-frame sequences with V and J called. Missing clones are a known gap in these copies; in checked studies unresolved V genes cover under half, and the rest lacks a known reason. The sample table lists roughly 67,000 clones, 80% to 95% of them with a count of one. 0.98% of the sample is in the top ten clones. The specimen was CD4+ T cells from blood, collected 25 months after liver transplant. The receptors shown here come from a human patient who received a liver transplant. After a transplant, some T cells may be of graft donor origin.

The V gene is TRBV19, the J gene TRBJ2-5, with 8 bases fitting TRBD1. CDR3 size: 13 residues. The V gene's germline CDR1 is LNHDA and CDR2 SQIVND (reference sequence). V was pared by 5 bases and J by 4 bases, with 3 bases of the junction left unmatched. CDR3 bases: TGTGCCAGTAGTGTCAGGGGGCCAGAGACCCAGTACTTC. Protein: CASSVRGPETQYF.

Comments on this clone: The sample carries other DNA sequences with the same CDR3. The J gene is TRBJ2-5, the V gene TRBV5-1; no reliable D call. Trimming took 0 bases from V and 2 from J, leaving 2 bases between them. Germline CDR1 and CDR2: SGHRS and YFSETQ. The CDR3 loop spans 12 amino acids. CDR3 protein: CASSLEQETQYF. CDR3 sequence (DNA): TGCGCCAGCAGCTTGGAGCAAGAGACCCAGTACTTC. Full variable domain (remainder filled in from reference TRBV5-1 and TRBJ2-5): KAGVTQTPRYLIKTRGQQVTLSCSPISGHRSVSWYQQTPGQGLQFLFEYFSETQRNKGNFPGRFSGRQFSNSRSEMNVSTLELGDSALYLCASSLEQETQYFGPGTRLLVL.

DNA of the CDR3: TGTGCCAGTAATGCCGGGAGAGGCGAGCAGTACTTC. This codes for CASNAGRGEQYF. The genes are TRBV19 and TRBJ2-7; a weak D match, TRBD2 (6 bases). V lost 7 bases and J lost 6, with 13 bases in between. Germline CDR1 is LNHDA and CDR2 is SQIVND (reference sequence). The CDR3 length is 12 residues.

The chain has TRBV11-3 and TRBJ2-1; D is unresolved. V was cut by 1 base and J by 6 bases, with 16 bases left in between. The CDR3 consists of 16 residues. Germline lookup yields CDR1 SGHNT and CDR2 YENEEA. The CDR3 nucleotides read TGTGCCAGCAGCTTAGCGATGACTCCCATTGGCAATGAGCAGTTCTTC. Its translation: CASSLAMTPIGNEQFF.

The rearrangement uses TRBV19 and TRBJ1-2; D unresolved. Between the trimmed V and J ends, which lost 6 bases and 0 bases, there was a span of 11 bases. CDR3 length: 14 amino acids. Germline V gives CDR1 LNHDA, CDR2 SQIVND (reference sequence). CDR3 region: CASRRGDPNYGYTF. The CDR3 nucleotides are TGTGCCAGTAGACGTGGGGATCCTAACTATGGCTACACCTTC.

CDR3 residues: CASSLRGPPGNEQFF. CDR3 DNA: TGTGCCAGCAGCTTAAGGGGACCCCCGGGCAATGAGCAGTTCTTC. The V and J genes are TRBV11-1 and TRBJ2-1; D is possibly TRBD1 or TRBD2 (5 bases each). This CDR3 spans 15 amino acids. In germline, CDR1 is SGHAT, CDR2 FQDESV (reference sequence). V dropped 2 bases and J dropped 6 bases, with 14 bases sitting between them.

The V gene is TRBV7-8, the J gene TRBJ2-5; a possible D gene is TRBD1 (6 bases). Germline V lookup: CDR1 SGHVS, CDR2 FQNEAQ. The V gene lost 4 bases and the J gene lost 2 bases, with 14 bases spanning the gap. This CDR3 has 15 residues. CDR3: CASSWPGTPQETQYF. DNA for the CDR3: TGTGCCAGCAGCTGGCCCGGGACACCTCAAGAGACCCAGTACTTC.

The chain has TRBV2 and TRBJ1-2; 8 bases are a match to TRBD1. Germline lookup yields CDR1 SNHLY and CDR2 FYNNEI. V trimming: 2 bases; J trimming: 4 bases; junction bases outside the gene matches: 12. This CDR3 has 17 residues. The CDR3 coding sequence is TGTGCCAGCAGTGAACAGGCTCTCCTCGGACAGGGCTATGGCTACACCTTC. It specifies CASSEQALLGQGYGYTF.

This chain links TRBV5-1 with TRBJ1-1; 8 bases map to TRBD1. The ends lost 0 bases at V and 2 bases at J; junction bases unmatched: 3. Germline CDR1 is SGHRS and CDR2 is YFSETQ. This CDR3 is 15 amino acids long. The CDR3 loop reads CASSLGQGINTEAFF. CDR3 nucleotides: TGCGCCAGCAGCTTGGGACAGGGGATTAACACTGAAGCTTTCTTT.

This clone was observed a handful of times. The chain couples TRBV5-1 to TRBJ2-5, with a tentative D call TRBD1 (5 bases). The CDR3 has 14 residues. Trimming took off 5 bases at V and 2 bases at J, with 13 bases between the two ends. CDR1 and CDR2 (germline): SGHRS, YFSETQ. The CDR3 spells CASSPRAGQETQYF. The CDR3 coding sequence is TGCGCCAGCAGTCCTCGCGCAGGGCAAGAGACCCAGTACTTC.

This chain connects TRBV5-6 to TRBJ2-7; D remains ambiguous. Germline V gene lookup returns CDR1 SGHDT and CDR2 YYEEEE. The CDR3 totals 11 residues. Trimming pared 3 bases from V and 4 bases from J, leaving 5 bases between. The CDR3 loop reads CASSSNYEQYF. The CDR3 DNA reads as TGTGCCAGCAGCTCAAATTACGAGCAGTACTTC.

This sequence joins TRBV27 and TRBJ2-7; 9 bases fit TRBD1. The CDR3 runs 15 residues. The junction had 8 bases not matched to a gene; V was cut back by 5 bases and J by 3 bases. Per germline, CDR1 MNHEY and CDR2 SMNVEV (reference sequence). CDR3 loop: CASSPTGTGIYEQYF. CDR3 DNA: TGTGCCAGCAGTCCGACCGGGACAGGGATCTACGAGCAGTACTTC.

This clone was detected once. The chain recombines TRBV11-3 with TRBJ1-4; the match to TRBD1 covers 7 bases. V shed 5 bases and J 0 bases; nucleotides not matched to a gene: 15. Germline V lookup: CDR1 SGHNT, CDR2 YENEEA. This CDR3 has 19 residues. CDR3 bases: TGTGCCAGCAGCGGGCTACATAGCGGGACAGTAGCAACTAATGAAAAACTGTTTTTT. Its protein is CASSGLHSGTVATNEKLFF.